This TCR beta chain was sequenced in a study of cytomegalovirus exposure and HLA in healthy donors. Although they were nominally healthy when sampled, donors likely had unrecorded immune exposures. The PCR employed 60 Vbeta primers together with 13 Jbeta primers. Profiled with immunoSEQ multiplex PCR; TCRdb holds only in-frame clones, not every one. The sample yields some 63,000 clones, around 83% seen once. Overall study findings and caveats: Highest at DRB1 and lowest at HLA-C, TCR association rates differed among HLA loci in a later analysis. Earlier analysis looked at TCR beta V segments, and most were productive about 90% or about 30% of the time. Cytomegalovirus association was listed for about 180 TCR beta chains.

Notes on this clone: Antigen unknown.

This CDR3 is built from 14 residues. The V segment lost 3 bases and the J segment 8 bases; nucleotides outside the gene matches: 9. Looked up from germline, CDR1 is MNHEY and CDR2 is SVGAGI. The receptor's source is a human donor in good health. The sequenced material came from PBMCs. The chain employs TRBV6-5 and TRBJ1-2, with 7 bases aligning to TRBD1. Written as DNA, the CDR3 is TGTGCCAGCAGTTATTCGGGACAGAACAGAGGCTACACCTTC. Its protein is CASSYSGQNRGYTF.